This T cell receptor beta chain was profiled in a study of T cell repertoires in aging, cancer and after chemotherapy. Peripheral blood genomic DNA, not sorted cells or RNA, was the template. TRB rearrangements spanning V, D and J were amplified using mixed TRB-A/B primers. From the multiplex PCR reads, TCRdb called clonotypes with MiXCR, one entry per CDR3 protein. The sample lists 9,900 or so distinct CDR3 sequences, 32% seen once, with approximately 19% in the top ten. This clonotype was seen only a few times. CDR3 length: 12 residues. Per the germline V gene, CDR1 is MNHNS and CDR2 is SASEGT. The V gene lost 6 bases and the J gene lost 6 bases, with 11 bases spanning the gap.

The TCR sequence derives from a human donor in good health. The donor label of this sample is uncertain. The source material was blood. The chain links TRBV6-1 to TRBJ1-2, with D possibly being TRBD1 (6 bases). This CDR3 reads CASRDSKHGYTF. The CDR3 DNA follows: TGTGCCAGCAGGGACAGCAAGCATGGCTACACCTTC.